Below, 26 T cell receptor beta chains from the same sample are listed, as sequenced in a study of cytomegalovirus exposure and HLA in healthy donors. PCR involved 60 Vbeta and 13 Jbeta primers. This table comes from immunoSEQ multiplex PCR, and its TCRdb copy is limited to in-frame clones, with some not included. Of about 120,000 clones listed, about three quarters were seen once; the top ten hold about 2.9%. The sample was PBMCs. The source of these receptors is a woman in her fifties or sixties in good health and CMV-seropositive.

The chain links TRBV15 to TRBJ2-7; D unresolved. Germline V gives CDR1 LNHNV, CDR2 YYDKDF (reference sequence). V lost 0 bases and J 2 bases, leaving 14 bases between the germline ends. This CDR3 region has 16 residues. The CDR3 sequence is CATSRDSFRAAYEQYF. Here the CDR3 DNA reads TGTGCCACCAGCAGAGATAGTTTCCGAGCTGCCTACGAGCAGTACTTC.

The chain has TRBV6-6 and TRBJ1-2; D is possibly TRBD1 (5 bases). The CDR3 covers 16 residues. Germline lookup yields CDR1 MNHNY and CDR2 SVGAGI (reference sequence). With 4 bases removed from V and 0 bases from J, the gap between germline ends came to 15 bases. CDR3 DNA sequence: TGTGCCAGCAGTTTAACAACAGGACCTGCTAACTATGGCTACACCTTC. Translated: CASSLTTGPANYGYTF.

This clone was seen only once. The rearrangement joins TRBV5-1 to TRBJ1-2; 9 nucleotides agree with TRBD1. Germline V gene data show CDR1 as SGHRS and CDR2 as YFSETQ. After removal of 5 bases from V and 8 bases from J, the junction contained 7 bases not matched to a gene. This CDR3 spans 13 amino acids. The CDR3 region is CASRPTGGYGYTF. CDR3 sequence (DNA): TGCGCCAGCAGGCCCACAGGGGGCTACGGCTACACCTTC.

This clone is a singleton in its sample. The rearrangement uses TRBV28 and TRBJ2-7; 8 bases agree with TRBD1. The germline CDR1 and CDR2 sequences are MDHEN and SYDVKM. V lost 4 bases and J lost 4; bases outside the gene matches: 6. The CDR3 has 14 amino acids. DNA of the CDR3: TGTGCCAGCAGTTCAGGGGGCCCGCCGTACGAGCAGTACTTC. Protein sequence: CASSSGGPPYEQYF.

This chain connects TRBV4-1 to TRBJ1-5, with a possible D match to TRBD1 (6 bases). V shed 3 bases and J shed 5 bases, with 17 bases lying between them. The CDR3 sequence is 16 residues long. CDR1 MGHRA and CDR2 YSYEKL come from the germline V gene. DNA of the CDR3: TGCGCCAGCAGCCAGAAGTCCAGGGGTTCCTATCAGCCCCAGCATTTT. It specifies CASSQKSRGSYQPQHF.

In DNA form, the CDR3 reads TGTGCCTGGACCCGGCGGTCAGGCACAGATACGCAGTATTTT. Its translation is CAWTRRSGTDTQYF. The rearrangement links TRBV30 to TRBJ2-3; no reliable D call. Germline V gene data show CDR1 as GTSNPN and CDR2 as SVGIG (reference sequence). CDR3 length: 14 residues. The ends were cut back, 4 bases at V and 1 base at J, with 12 bases in the middle.

This chain uses TRBV19 with TRBJ1-5, with 8 bases lining up with TRBD1. The V gene end was trimmed by 8 bases and the J gene end by 3 bases; junction bases not matched to a gene: 9. The CDR3 covers 15 residues. Germline V gene data show CDR1 as LNHDA and CDR2 as SQIVND (reference sequence). The CDR3 DNA reads as TGTGCCAGTTCCCAGGACAGGGTCGACAATCAGCCCCAGCATTTT. Translated: CASSQDRVDNQPQHF.

This clone was picked up a small number of times. This chain joins TRBV2 and TRBJ2-2; D perhaps matches TRBD2 (5 bases). The CDR3 covers 16 residues. Trimming pared 4 bases from V and 7 bases from J, leaving 19 bases between. Looked up from germline, CDR1 is SNHLY and CDR2 is FYNNEI. CDR3 nucleotide sequence: TGTGCCAGCAGTGCCCAACTAGGGTGGGGAATCGGGGAGCTGTTTTTT. Translated: CASSAQLGWGIGELFF.

This chain uses TRBV9 with TRBJ2-7, with 7 bases that match TRBD2. The CDR3 is 16 amino acids. Looked up from germline, CDR1 is SGDLS and CDR2 is YYNGEE. Germline trimming cut 0 bases from V and 5 bases from J; bases unmatched to any gene: 11. CDR3 bases: TGTGCCAGCAGCGTAGGGGACGGGAGGATGGTCGACGAGCAGTACTTC. This sequence encodes CASSVGDGRMVDEQYF.

The chain joins TRBV25-1 to TRBJ2-3; 13 nucleotides match TRBD2. V was clipped by 4 bases and J by 6 bases; unmatched bases: 1. The germline CDR1 and CDR2 sequences are MGHDK and SYGVNS. The length of the CDR3 is 14 residues. The CDR3: CASSVLAGGDTQYF. CDR3 in DNA: TGTGCCAGCAGTGTACTAGCGGGAGGGGATACGCAGTATTTT.

In this sample, this clone turned up once. The chain has TRBV29-1 and TRBJ2-7; D may be TRBD2 (5 bases). Germline V CDR1 and CDR2: SQVTM, ANQGSEA. Trimming took off 1 base at V and 3 bases at J, with 7 bases between the two ends. This CDR3 spans 12 amino acids. CDR3 in amino acids: CSVEGGNYEQYF. CDR3 DNA sequence: TGCAGCGTTGAAGGAGGGAACTACGAGCAGTACTTC.

The chain combines TRBV7-6 with TRBJ2-3, with TRBD2 matching over 10 bases. The CDR3 consists of 17 residues. The V segment lost 1 base and the J segment 6 bases; nucleotides outside the gene matches: 10. Germline values: CDR1 SGHVS, CDR2 FNYEAQ. CDR3 protein: CASSLVGASGSGDTQYF. The CDR3 DNA follows: TGTGCCAGCAGCTTAGTGGGGGCTAGCGGGAGCGGCGATACGCAGTATTTT. Filled out from reference TRBV7-6 and TRBJ2-3, the complete variable domain reads GAGVSQSPRYKVTKRGQDVALRCDPISGHVSLYWYRQALGQGPEFLTYFNYEAQQDKSGLPNDRFSAERPEGSISTLTIQRTEQRDSAMYRCASSLVGASGSGDTQYFGPGTRLTVL.

V and J are TRBV6-1 and TRBJ1-1; 9 bases line up with TRBD1. Trimming at V came to 4 bases and at J to 0 bases, leaving 9 bases not matched to a gene. The CDR3 runs to 17 residues. CDR1 MNHNS and CDR2 SASEGT come from the germline V gene. The CDR3 DNA reads TGTGCCAGCAGTGCCGGTACAGGGGGCGCCCTGAACACTGAAGCTTTCTTT. Its translation: CASSAGTGGALNTEAFF.

This clone has a single count. The chain combines TRBV6-5 with TRBJ2-7, with TRBD1 matching 10 bases. V shed 2 bases and J 3 bases; nucleotides not matched to a gene: 1. Germline V CDR1 and CDR2: MNHEY, SVGAGI. This CDR3 spans 14 amino acids. The CDR3 protein is CASSYRDRGYEQYF. The CDR3 DNA is TGTGCCAGCAGTTACCGGGACAGGGGCTACGAGCAGTACTTC.

V gene TRBV30 combines with J gene TRBJ1-1, with a weak D call TRBD1 (6 bases). This CDR3 spans 12 amino acids. The germline CDR1 and CDR2 sequences are GTSNPN and SVGIG (reference sequence). Trimming took 5 bases from V and 1 from J, leaving 8 bases between them. CDR3 region: CAWGQPNTEAFF. The CDR3 DNA reads TGTGCCTGGGGACAGCCGAACACTGAAGCTTTCTTT.

This rearrangement joins TRBV7-9 to TRBJ2-5; TRBD1 is a possible D gene (5 bases). Trimming pared 4 bases from V and 5 bases from J, leaving 11 bases between. Germline lookup yields CDR1 SEHNR and CDR2 FQNEAQ (reference sequence). This CDR3 spans 13 amino acids. For the CDR3, the DNA is TGTGCCAGCAGCTCAGGGCCTTGGGAGACCCAGTACTTC. This sequence encodes CASSSGPWETQYF.

The sample holds a few counts of this clone. The chain couples TRBV20-1 to TRBJ1-1; unclear D gene. V gave up 5 bases and J gave up 0 bases, with 4 bases separating them. CDR3 length: 11 residues. Per the germline V gene, CDR1 is DFQATT and CDR2 is SNEGSKA (reference sequence). The CDR3 region has the DNA TGCAGTGCTTTCATGAACACTGAAGCTTTCTTT. Protein sequence: CSAFMNTEAFF.

The V call is TRBV6-5, the J call TRBJ2-7; TRBD1 is a possible D gene (5 bases). Between the trimmed V and J ends, which lost 2 bases and 2 bases, there was a span of 7 bases. The CDR3 consists of 13 residues. Germline V gene data show CDR1 as MNHEY and CDR2 as SVGAGI. The CDR3 bases are TGTGCCAGCAGTTACGCAGGGACCTACGAGCAGTACTTC. Its protein is CASSYAGTYEQYF.

This clone was seen just once. The chain has TRBV28 and TRBJ1-2; 7 bases match TRBD1. The CDR3 is 13 residues long. The V segment lost 10 bases and the J segment 4 bases; nucleotides outside the gene matches: 9. CDR1 and CDR2 (germline): MDHEN, SYDVKM. The DNA of the CDR3 is TGTGCCACAGGGGGGTTGGGGGGCTATGGCTACACCTTC. Translated: CATGGLGGYGYTF.

This chain connects TRBV19 to TRBJ1-1; D may be TRBD1 (6 bases). Germline lookup yields CDR1 LNHDA and CDR2 SQIVND (reference sequence). Trimming took off 6 bases at V and 1 base at J, with 15 bases between the two ends. The CDR3 totals 15 residues. For the CDR3, the DNA is TGTGCCAGTAGGGCGGACAGTTTTCGGAACACTGAAGCTTTCTTT. It yields the protein CASRADSFRNTEAFF. Full variable domain (outside the CDR3, taken from reference TRBV19 and TRBJ1-1): DGGITQSPKYLFRKEGQNVTLSCEQNLNHDAMYWYRQDPGQGLRLIYYSQIVNDFQKGDIAEGYSVSREKKESFPLTVTSAQKNPTAFYLCASRADSFRNTEAFFGQGTRLTVV.

This clone was counted a few times. The rearrangement joins TRBV5-8 to TRBJ2-7; 16 bases fit TRBD2. The germline gives CDR1 SGHTS, CDR2 YDEGEE. The V and J ends lost 3 bases and 3 bases, in that order; junction bases with no gene match: 9. This CDR3 spans 18 amino acids. This chain's CDR3 is CASSSPFGTSGRGYEQYF. The CDR3 coding sequence is TGTGCCAGCAGCTCCCCGTTTGGGACTAGCGGGAGGGGCTACGAGCAGTACTTC.

The rearrangement joins TRBV7-2 to TRBJ2-3, with D hard to call. CDR1 and CDR2 (germline): SGHTA, FQGNSA. The V gene lost 1 base and the J gene lost 3 bases, with 14 bases spanning the gap. The CDR3 consists of 16 residues. CDR3 loop: CASSLVWAGLTDTQYF. The CDR3 DNA is TGTGCCAGCAGCTTAGTGTGGGCCGGTTTGACAGATACGCAGTATTTT.

This clone was seen only a few times. The chain employs TRBV7-9 and TRBJ2-4, with TRBD1 as a possible D gene (6 bases). V gave up 10 bases and J gave up 3 bases, with 13 bases separating them. The CDR3 totals 13 residues. CDR1 SEHNR and CDR2 FQNEAQ come from the germline V gene (reference sequence). The CDR3 is CATQGSGKNIQYF. The CDR3 coding sequence is TGTGCCACTCAGGGGTCGGGCAAAAACATTCAGTACTTC.

The rearrangement uses TRBV6-1 and TRBJ1-3; 9 nucleotides match TRBD1. Trimming removed 5 bases from V and 1 base from J; junction bases left unmatched: 3. CDR1 and CDR2 (germline): MNHNS, SASEGT. The CDR3 is made up of 15 amino acids. CDR3 region: CASSTGGASGNTIYF. The CDR3 DNA reads as TGTGCCAGCAGTACAGGGGGCGCATCTGGAAACACCATATATTTT.

The chain uses TRBV11-2 and TRBJ1-1, with D hard to call. Trimming cost V 8 bases and J 0 bases, with 10 bases left between them. The CDR3 spans 13 residues. From germline, CDR1 is SGHAT and CDR2 FQNNGV. CDR3 in amino acids: CASGWALNTEAFF. The CDR3 coding sequence is TGTGCCAGCGGTTGGGCGCTGAACACTGAAGCTTTCTTT. The full variable domain, its missing parts supplied by reference TRBV11-2 and TRBJ1-1, is EAGVAQSPRYKIIEKRQSVAFWCNPISGHATLYWYQQILGQGPKLLIQFQNNGVVDDSQLPKDRFSAERLKGVDSTLKIQPAKLEDSAVYLCASGWALNTEAFFGQGTRLTVV.

The chain employs TRBV5-1 and TRBJ1-2; D gene unclear. The CDR3 spans 16 residues. Trimming cost V 0 bases and J 5 bases, with 17 bases left between them. The germline V gene has CDR1 SGHRS and CDR2 YFSETQ. CDR3 nucleotide sequence: TGCGCCAGCAGCTTGGCCAAACGAGGCGGTAATTATGGCTACACCTTC. Its translation: CASSLAKRGGNYGYTF.